The T cell receptor (beta chain) described here comes from a study of cytomegalovirus exposure and HLA in healthy donors. In the study overall: An earlier analysis found roughly 100 million unique TCR beta sequences from approximately 190 million T cells.

Study-level findings and limits: Per a later analysis, 15,000 to 20,000 TCR beta sequences showed association with HLA alleles at 0.05 false discovery rate. DRB1 showed the most TCR associations and HLA-C the fewest in a later analysis, as rates varied by HLA locus. Association of a missense DCLRE1C variant with TCR beta V- and J-gene trimming was reported in a later analysis.

Vbeta (60) and Jbeta (13) primers were used in the PCR. Sequencing was performed with immunoSEQ multiplex PCR; in TCRdb, only in-frame clones are kept and a portion is missing. Of fewer than 150,000 clones in the sample, 70% to 80% were seen once. Unmatched junction bases numbered 4, after V lost 1 base and J lost 7 bases. The germline V gene encodes CDR1 SGHNT and CDR2 YYREEE (reference sequence). This CDR3 is built from 13 residues. On this clone: Its antigen is not known.

The sequence came from a man younger than 40 in good health and CMV-seronegative. V is TRBV5-4 and J is TRBJ1-2; 7 bases are shared with TRBD1. Sequencing used PBMCs. The CDR3 coding sequence is TGTGCCAGCAGCTTGCAGGGGGTGCGTGGCTACACCTTC. This sequence encodes CASSLQGVRGYTF. The whole variable domain, filled in from reference TRBV5-4 and TRBJ1-2, reads ETGVTQSPTHLIKTRGQQVTLRCSSQSGHNTVSWYQQALGQGPQFIFQYYREEENGRGNFPPRFSGLQFPNYSSELNVNALELDDSALYLCASSLQGVRGYTFGSGTRLTVV.